A single sample gave rise to the 29 T cell receptor beta chains below, sequenced in a study of CD8+ T cells in alopecia areata. From alopecia areata patients, lesional scalp punch biopsies and peripheral blood were collected. cDNA reverse transcribed from extracted RNA served as the sequencing template. This table comes from immunoSEQ multiplex PCR, and its TCRdb copy is limited to in-frame clones, with some not included. The sample records approximately 7,500 clones, approximately 67% being singletons. This material consisted of skin, taken at week 0. Every receptor here comes from a human donor with alopecia areata.

The chain uses TRBV7-2 and TRBJ2-7; D possibly uses TRBD1 or TRBD2 (5 bases each). Germline CDR1 SGHTA, CDR2 FQGNSA. The CDR3 spans 13 residues. V lost 5 bases and J lost 2, with 10 bases in between. The CDR3 DNA follows: TGTGCCAGCAGCGCAGGGACCCCCTACGAGCAGTACTTC. Its translation: CASSAGTPYEQYF.

This clone was counted a few times. The chain employs TRBV27 and TRBJ2-5, with 8 bases identical to TRBD2. Germline CDR1 reads MNHEY; CDR2 reads SMNVEV (reference sequence). V was clipped by 4 bases and J by 7 bases; unmatched bases: 8. This CDR3 has 14 amino acids. CDR3: CASSSRGGIRTQYF. CDR3 nucleotide sequence: TGTGCCAGCAGTTCCCGCGGGGGGATACGGACCCAGTACTTC.

This clone has a handful of counts. The chain couples TRBV5-1 to TRBJ2-7; possibly TRBD1 for D (6 bases). Trimming removed 4 bases from V and 3 bases from J, with 17 bases in between. CDR3 length: 15 amino acids. Germline CDR1 reads SGHRS; CDR2 reads YFSETQ. Written as DNA, the CDR3 is TGCGCCAGCAGCCCCCGGGCAGGGGAGATCTACGAGCAGTACTTC. Encoded protein: CASSPRAGEIYEQYF.

The CDR3 DNA is TGTGCCAGCAGTTATGTAGCGGGCCGGCTCTACGAGCAGTACTTC. As protein: CASSYVAGRLYEQYF. The J gene is TRBJ2-7, the V gene TRBV7-9; 7 positions agree with TRBD2. The CDR3 has 15 residues. Germline CDR1 and CDR2: SEHNR and FQNEAQ (reference sequence). V shed 6 bases, J shed 3 bases, and the junction held 11 bases outside the gene matches.

This rearrangement joins TRBV6-6 to TRBJ2-7, with 7 bases fitting TRBD1. V dropped 6 bases and J dropped 3; count of bases not matched to a gene: 11. Germline V gene lookup returns CDR1 MNHNY and CDR2 SVGAGI (reference sequence). The CDR3 is 15 residues long. The CDR3 DNA reads TGTGCCAGCAGGTCTGCGGACAGGAAAAGCTACGAGCAGTACTTC. Translating gives CASRSADRKSYEQYF.

This CDR3 reads CASSDGTRFTGELFF. The CDR3 DNA follows: TGTGCCAGCAGTGACGGGACAAGATTCACCGGGGAGCTGTTTTTT. The V gene is TRBV6-1, the J gene TRBJ2-2, with D perhaps TRBD1 (6 bases). This CDR3 has 15 residues. The germline V gene has CDR1 MNHNS and CDR2 SASEGT. Trimming took off 3 bases at V and 4 bases at J, with 12 bases between the two ends.

Only a few counts were recorded for this clone. The chain couples TRBV19 to TRBJ2-3; 13 bases agree with TRBD2. CDR1 LNHDA and CDR2 SQIVND come from the germline V gene (reference sequence). The trim removed 4 bases at V and 4 bases at J, leaving 14 bases unmatched. The CDR3 length is 19 residues. The CDR3 nucleotides read TGTGCCAGTAGTACCTGGACTAGCGGGGGACTAAGGGAGGCAGATACGCAGTATTTT. This sequence encodes CASSTWTSGGLREADTQYF.

This sequence joins TRBV7-3 and TRBJ2-2, with 9 bases matching TRBD1. This CDR3 contains 16 residues. CDR1 SGHTA and CDR2 FQGTGA come from the germline V gene. Losses at the gene ends were 5 bases for V and 6 bases for J; bases not matched to a gene: 10. DNA of the CDR3: TGTGCCAGCAGCGCCGACAGGGGGGTAGAACCCGGGGAGCTGTTTTTT. Its translation: CASSADRGVEPGELFF.

V gene TRBV30 combines with J gene TRBJ2-5; D gene uncertain. This CDR3 contains 12 residues. Germline V CDR1 and CDR2: GTSNPN, SVGIG (reference sequence). V gave up 1 base and J gave up 10 bases, with 13 bases separating them. The CDR3 nucleotides read TGTGCCTGGAGTGGGCAGTTTGGGGTCCAGTACTTC. This gives the protein CAWSGQFGVQYF.

The rearrangement uses TRBV5-5 and TRBJ2-7; D assignment may be TRBD1 or TRBD2 (5 bases each). In germline, CDR1 is SGHKS, CDR2 YYEKEE (reference sequence). Trimming cost V 0 bases and J 5 bases, with 6 bases left between them. The CDR3 is 12 residues long. In nucleotides, the CDR3 is TGTGCCAGCAGCTTGGCGGGACACGAGCAGTACTTC. This gives the protein CASSLAGHEQYF.

V gene TRBV27 combines with J gene TRBJ1-5; TRBD1 matches 7 bases. CDR1 is MNHEY and CDR2 is SMNVEV in the germline V gene (reference sequence). This CDR3 is built from 19 residues. The V gene end was trimmed by 1 base and the J gene end by 0 bases; junction bases not matched to a gene: 12. The CDR3, as DNA: TGTGCCAGCAGTTTATTCGGCACAGGGGAGGGTTATAGCAATCAGCCCCAGCATTTT. This gives the protein CASSLFGTGEGYSNQPQHF.

The J gene is TRBJ2-3, the V gene TRBV9; 10 bases are shared with TRBD2. The CDR3 loop spans 16 amino acids. Losses at the gene ends were 3 bases for V and 5 bases for J; bases not matched to a gene: 9. CDR1 and CDR2 (germline): SGDLS, YYNGEE. The CDR3 is CASSEFSGGLQDTQYF. In DNA form, the CDR3 reads TGTGCCAGCAGCGAATTTAGCGGGGGGCTGCAAGATACGCAGTATTTT.

The CDR3 reads CATFPNLRAKKYNEQFF. In nucleotides, the CDR3 is TGTGCCACCTTCCCCAATCTCCGGGCCAAGAAATACAATGAGCAGTTCTTC. V is TRBV21-1 and J is TRBJ2-1. TRBV21-1 is a recognized pseudogene. The CDR3 consists of 17 residues.

The chain links TRBV18 to TRBJ2-7; D is ambiguous. The germline CDR1 and CDR2 sequences are KGHSH and LQKENI. The V end lost 5 bases, the J end lost 2 bases, and 4 bases lay between the germline ends. The CDR3 loop spans 11 amino acids. Written as DNA, the CDR3 is TGTGCCAGCTCAGCCACCTACGAGCAGTACTTC. It specifies CASSATYEQYF.

The genes are TRBV19 and TRBJ1-2, with a possible D match to TRBD1 (5 bases). Germline V gene lookup returns CDR1 LNHDA and CDR2 SQIVND (reference sequence). The CDR3 spans 14 residues. Trimming removed 6 bases at V and 4 bases at J, with 15 bases between. The CDR3 protein is CASSPVQGSYGYTF. CDR3 in DNA: TGTGCCAGTAGCCCGGTCCAGGGTTCCTATGGCTACACCTTC.

The chain has TRBV9 and TRBJ2-5; tentatively, D is TRBD2 (6 bases). V lost 3 bases and J lost 5, with 17 bases in between. CDR1 is SGDLS and CDR2 is YYNGEE in the germline V gene. The CDR3 has 15 residues. This CDR3 is CASSAGTAGGETQYF. CDR3 nucleotides: TGTGCCAGCAGCGCCGGGACGGCCGGAGGGGAGACCCAGTACTTC. Based on the CDR3 plus reference TRBV9 and TRBJ2-5, the full variable domain is DSGVTQTPKHLITATGQRVTLRCSPRSGDLSVYWYQQSLDQGLQFLIQYYNGEERAKGNILERFSAQQFPDLHSELNLSSLELGDSALYFCASSAGTAGGETQYFGPGTRLLVL.

The V and J genes are TRBV29-1 and TRBJ1-2; TRBD1 is a possible D gene (5 bases). The germline V gene has CDR1 SQVTM and CDR2 ANQGSEA. The CDR3 loop spans 14 amino acids. Trimming stripped 6 bases from V and 4 bases from J, with 18 bases between. CDR3 nucleotide sequence: TGCAGCGTGCAGAACCGGGACCTCGGCTATGGCTACACCTTC. It is translated as CSVQNRDLGYGYTF.

J is TRBJ2-1 and V is TRBV5-1; tentatively, D is TRBD2 (7 bases). Germline CDR1 and CDR2: SGHRS and YFSETQ. Trimming pared 2 bases from V and 2 bases from J, leaving 14 bases between. The CDR3 has 16 residues. The CDR3 coding sequence is TGCGCCAGCAGCTTAAGCTCGGGGGGCCCCTACAATGAGCAGTTCTTC. As protein: CASSLSSGGPYNEQFF.

The rearrangement uses TRBV19 and TRBJ2-3; 7 nucleotides match TRBD2. CDR1 is LNHDA and CDR2 is SQIVND in the germline V gene (reference sequence). V was clipped by 3 bases and J by 3 bases; unmatched bases: 15. The CDR3 runs 18 residues. The CDR3 sequence: CASSIRIRRGGSTDTQYF. The CDR3 coding sequence is TGTGCCAGTAGTATTCGGATACGCCGCGGGGGTTCTACAGATACGCAGTATTTT.

This chain connects TRBV29-1 to TRBJ2-1; D call uncertain. The germline V and J ends were trimmed by 4 bases and 3 bases, with 10 bases remaining between them. The CDR3 has 13 residues. Germline-derived CDR1 and CDR2 are SQVTM and ANQGSEA. DNA for the CDR3: TGCAGCGTTGTGAGCGTCAACTACAATGAGCAGTTCTTC. Its protein is CSVVSVNYNEQFF.

The CDR3 bases are TGCGCCAGCAGCTGGCGGGGGGGCCAAGAGACCCAGTACTTC. It is translated as CASSWRGGQETQYF. This sequence joins TRBV5-1 and TRBJ2-5, with 9 bases aligning to TRBD2. V lost 3 bases, J lost 1 base, and 1 base stayed unmatched. The germline V gene encodes CDR1 SGHRS and CDR2 YFSETQ. The length of the CDR3 is 14 residues.

This chain uses TRBV14 with TRBJ1-2; D not resolved. Germline V CDR1 and CDR2: SGHDN, FVKESK. The CDR3 has 13 residues. Trimming left V 5 bases short and J 8 bases short, with 15 bases between. The CDR3 bases are TGTGCCAGCAGCTCCAAAGTCGGGAGCGGCTACACCTTC. Translating gives CASSSKVGSGYTF.

This clone was counted once. J is TRBJ1-1 and V is TRBV19; D is possibly TRBD1 (5 bases). Germline V lookup: CDR1 LNHDA, CDR2 SQIVND (reference sequence). The CDR3 consists of 15 residues. The ends were cut back, 4 bases at V and 4 bases at J, with 16 bases in the middle. The CDR3 DNA is TGTGCCAGTAGTAAACGCGGCGACAGAGGCACTGAAGCTTTCTTT. Residues: CASSKRGDRGTEAFF.

The gene calls are TRBV5-1 and TRBJ2-2, with 7 positions matching TRBD1. The J segment lost 4 bases and the V segment lost 6 bases, leaving 18 bases of the junction unmatched. Germline V gene data show CDR1 as SGHRS and CDR2 as YFSETQ. The CDR3 is 18 residues long. CDR3 loop: CASNTLGDSLGSTGELFF. The CDR3 DNA follows: TGCGCCAGCAACACGCTCGGGGACAGCCTGGGGAGCACCGGGGAGCTGTTTTTT.

The chain uses TRBV6-6 and TRBJ2-7; 11 nucleotides match TRBD1. After removal of 7 bases from V and 4 bases from J, the junction contained 6 bases not matched to a gene. The CDR3 length is 14 residues. Germline V CDR1 and CDR2: MNHNY, SVGAGI (reference sequence). CDR3 sequence (DNA): TGTGCCAGCACCTCACGGGACAGGGGGTACGAGCAGTACTTC. Translation gives CASTSRDRGYEQYF.

This clone was recorded once. This chain connects TRBV19 to TRBJ1-6, with 11 positions matching TRBD1. In germline, CDR1 is LNHDA, CDR2 SQIVND (reference sequence). This CDR3 region has 15 residues. With V trimmed by 4 bases and J by 6 bases, 2 bases remained unmatched. The CDR3: CASSRGTGGNSPLHF. The CDR3 nucleotides are TGTGCCAGTAGTAGGGGGACAGGGGGTAATTCACCCCTCCACTTT.

This clone has only one observation. The V call is TRBV14, the J call TRBJ1-2, with no clear D. The CDR3 covers 16 residues. V was cut by 4 bases and J by 3 bases, with 18 bases left in between. Germline CDR1 SGHDN, CDR2 FVKESK. CDR3 residues: CASSPQQPTRDYGYTF. As DNA, the CDR3 is TGTGCCAGCAGCCCGCAACAGCCAACTAGGGACTATGGCTACACCTTC.

The chain couples TRBV27 to TRBJ1-2, with TRBD1 identical over 9 bases. The junction had 8 bases not matched to a gene; V was cut back by 5 bases and J by 7 bases. The germline CDR1 and CDR2 sequences are MNHEY and SMNVEV (reference sequence). This CDR3 is built from 14 residues. CDR3 sequence: CASSRGDRVSGYTF. The CDR3 nucleotides read TGTGCCAGCAGTCGCGGGGACAGGGTTAGTGGCTACACCTTC.

The gene calls are TRBV7-2 and TRBJ1-5; D is unclear. The V end lost 5 bases, the J end lost 0 bases, and 11 bases lay between the germline ends. This CDR3 region has 15 residues. Per germline, CDR1 SGHTA and CDR2 FQGNSA. CDR3 in DNA: TGTGCCAGCAGCATCGGACGGTATAGCAATCAGCCCCAGCATTTT. It codes for CASSIGRYSNQPQHF.